The 30 T cell receptor beta chains below come from one sample, sequenced in a study of beta chain features in type 1 diabetes. Expressed TCRB transcripts were sequenced after all isolated RNA was converted to cDNA. Sequencing was performed with immunoSEQ multiplex PCR; in TCRdb, only in-frame clones are kept and a portion is missing. The repertoire has around 300,000 clones, about 15% of them found once; the top ten carry roughly 6.7%. The sample comprised central memory CD4+ T cells from blood. The receptors originated from a man under 40 in good health.

Concerning this clone: This CDR3 is also generated by other DNA sequences in the sample. The chain employs TRBV10-3 and TRBJ2-1, with D possibly being TRBD1 (6 bases). This CDR3 spans 14 amino acids. Per the germline V gene, CDR1 is ENHRY and CDR2 is SYGVKD. The ends were cut back, 10 bases at V and 12 bases at J, with 25 bases in the middle. CDR3 sequence: CATNPGQANEAQFF. The CDR3 DNA sequence: TGTGCCACCAACCCGGGACAAGCGAACGAGGCGCAGTTCTTC.

The table lists this clone with many counts. The chain has TRBV7-2 and TRBJ1-6, with D maybe TRBD1 (5 bases). Trimming pared 0 bases from V and 10 bases from J, leaving 10 bases between. The germline gives CDR1 SGHTA, CDR2 FQGNSA. The CDR3 totals 14 residues. CDR3 coding DNA: TGTGCCAGCAGCTTAGCAGGGAGGGACTCACCCCTCCACTTT. It encodes CASSLAGRDSPLHF.

This chain connects TRBV11-2 to TRBJ2-1; D remains unclear. Trimming shortened V by 1 base and J by 4 bases, and 5 bases separated the two germline ends. Germline assignment: CDR1 SGHAT and CDR2 FQNNGV. The CDR3 has 13 amino acids. CDR3 residues: CASSLALYNEQFF. CDR3 coding DNA: TGTGCCAGCAGCTTAGCCCTTTACAATGAGCAGTTCTTC. Based on the CDR3 plus reference TRBV11-2 and TRBJ2-1, the full variable domain is EAGVAQSPRYKIIEKRQSVAFWCNPISGHATLYWYQQILGQGPKLLIQFQNNGVVDDSQLPKDRFSAERLKGVDSTLKIQPAKLEDSAVYLCASSLALYNEQFFGPGTRLTVL.

This sequence joins TRBV9 and TRBJ2-7; 8 bases align to TRBD1. CDR3 length: 15 amino acids. CDR1 is SGDLS and CDR2 is YYNGEE in the germline V gene. V shed 3 bases, J shed 3 bases, and the junction held 8 bases outside the gene matches. CDR3 DNA sequence: TGTGCCAGCAGCGAGAGGGGGACAGGAGACTACGAGCAGTACTTC. Amino acid sequence: CASSERGTGDYEQYF.

The chain couples TRBV19 to TRBJ1-5, with 10 bases that match TRBD1. The CDR3 spans 15 residues. CDR1 LNHDA and CDR2 SQIVND come from the germline V gene (reference sequence). After removal of 5 bases from V and 4 bases from J, the junction contained 5 bases not matched to a gene. The CDR3 coding sequence is TGTGCCAGTAGTTCGTGGGGACAGGGGAATCAGCCCCAGCATTTT. Translating gives CASSSWGQGNQPQHF.

This clone appeared many times. Here the CDR3 reads CASSGRVRGYWPQHF. The CDR3 coding sequence is TGTGCCAGTAGTGGAAGGGTACGGGGTTACTGGCCCCAGCATTTT. The chain is built from TRBV19 and TRBJ1-5; unclear D gene. Trimming shortened V by 5 bases and J by 9 bases, and 20 bases separated the two germline ends. The germline V gene has CDR1 LNHDA and CDR2 SQIVND (reference sequence). This CDR3 is 15 amino acids long.

This clone showed up just once. The rearrangement joins TRBV7-2 to TRBJ2-2; a possible D gene is TRBD1 (5 bases). The CDR3 consists of 17 residues. In germline, CDR1 is SGHTA, CDR2 FQGNSA. Trimming left V 4 bases short and J 1 base short, with 16 bases between. The CDR3 nucleotides read TGTGCCAGCAGCTCCTCAAACACTGACAGGAACACCGGGGAGCTGTTTTTT. This codes for CASSSSNTDRNTGELFF. The variable domain in full, completed from reference TRBV7-2 and TRBJ2-2, reads GAGVSQSPSNKVTEKGKDVELRCDPISGHTALYWYRQSLGQGLEFLIYFQGNSAPDKSGLPSDRFSAERTGGSVSTLTIQRTQQEDSAVYLCASSSSNTDRNTGELFFGEGSRLTVL.

The V call is TRBV6-6, the J call TRBJ1-5, with D tentatively TRBD1 (5 bases). This CDR3 is 14 amino acids long. CDR1 and CDR2 (germline): MNHNY, SVGAGI (reference sequence). V gave up 7 bases and J gave up 6 bases, with 16 bases separating them. In nucleotides, the CDR3 is TGTGCCAGCACTAACGGCCAGGGAGGTCAGCCCCAGCATTTT. Amino acids: CASTNGQGGQPQHF.

This clone appeared a few times. The rearrangement joins TRBV13 to TRBJ2-7, with 8 bases matching TRBD1. Trimming cost V 5 bases and J 0 bases; bases outside gene matches: 3. Germline loops: CDR1 PRHDT, CDR2 FYEKMQ (reference sequence). This CDR3 has 14 amino acids. The CDR3 region has the DNA TGTGCCAGCAGCCGGACAGGGCTCTCCTACGAGCAGTACTTC. This codes for CASSRTGLSYEQYF.

In this sample, this clone turned up a few times. The chain uses TRBV11-3 and TRBJ2-3; 8 nucleotides agree with TRBD2. Germline CDR1 is SGHNT and CDR2 is YENEEA. The CDR3 is 16 residues long. Trimming at V came to 5 bases and at J to 3 bases, leaving 10 bases not matched to a gene. CDR3 protein: CASSPRGGGQTDTQYF. The CDR3 nucleotides read TGTGCCAGCAGCCCTCGGGGCGGGGGGCAGACAGATACGCAGTATTTT.

The V gene is TRBV4-1, the J gene TRBJ2-2; no definite D call. The germline V gene encodes CDR1 MGHRA and CDR2 YSYEKL. The germline V and J ends were trimmed by 1 base and 4 bases, with 13 bases remaining between them. The CDR3 totals 16 residues. CDR3 in DNA: TGCGCCAGCAGCCAAGTTCATAACAGCCCCACCGGGGAGCTGTTTTTT. Protein: CASSQVHNSPTGELFF.

The DNA for the CDR3 is TGCAGCGTTGAAAGTCAGGGCTCCTATGGCTACACCTTC. Protein product: CSVESQGSYGYTF. The gene calls are TRBV29-1 and TRBJ1-2; D is perhaps TRBD1 (5 bases). This CDR3 has 13 amino acids. CDR1 is SQVTM and CDR2 is ANQGSEA in the germline V gene. Trimming shortened V by 2 bases and J by 4 bases, and 11 bases separated the two germline ends.

This clone was picked up a small number of times. CDR3 protein: CASSSGNRGSQETQYF. For the CDR3, the DNA is TGCGCCAGCAGCTCAGGAAACAGGGGGAGTCAAGAGACCCAGTACTTC. This chain connects TRBV5-1 to TRBJ2-5; 8 bases match TRBD1. The CDR3 has 16 amino acids. The germline CDR1 and CDR2 sequences are SGHRS and YFSETQ. Trimming at V came to 3 bases and at J to 2 bases, leaving 9 bases not matched to a gene.

V gene TRBV19 combines with J gene TRBJ2-5, with a possible D match to TRBD2 (7 bases). The CDR3 spans 15 residues. Germline V gene data show CDR1 as LNHDA and CDR2 as SQIVND (reference sequence). V gave up 7 bases and J gave up 2 bases, with 17 bases separating them. This CDR3 reads CASTRGAPPQETQYF. Written as DNA, the CDR3 is TGTGCCAGTACACGGGGGGCCCCACCACAAGAGACCCAGTACTTC.

This clone was seen at least ten times. Within the sample, other DNA sequences also encode this same CDR3. The chain carries TRBV11-3 and TRBJ2-1; D is undetermined. This CDR3 has 11 amino acids. Germline V gives CDR1 SGHNT, CDR2 YENEEA. The V gene lost 1 base and the J gene lost 7 bases, with 2 bases spanning the gap. This CDR3 is CASSLVNEQFF. The CDR3 DNA sequence: TGTGCCAGCAGCTTAGTTAATGAGCAGTTCTTC.

DNA for the CDR3: TGTGCCAGCAGTTCATCAGGGACACAAACGCAGTATTTT. As protein: CASSSSGTQTQYF. J is TRBJ2-3 and V is TRBV6-5, with a possible D match to TRBD1 (6 bases). With 4 bases removed from V and 9 bases from J, the gap between germline ends came to 14 bases. This CDR3 is 13 amino acids long. Germline CDR1 reads MNHEY; CDR2 reads SVGAGI.

This clone turned up a few times. The chain uses TRBV7-3 and TRBJ2-1; D ambiguous. The CDR3 covers 13 residues. The germline gives CDR1 SGHTA, CDR2 FQGTGA. The ends were cut back, 2 bases at V and 5 bases at J, with 7 bases in the middle. The CDR3 DNA follows: TGTGCCAGCAGCTTAGAGAGGAACAATGAGCAGTTCTTC. Translation gives CASSLERNNEQFF.

J is TRBJ1-1 and V is TRBV5-1; the D gene is possibly TRBD1 (6 bases). Germline values: CDR1 SGHRS, CDR2 YFSETQ. The V and J ends lost 0 bases and 10 bases respectively, with 13 bases between them. This CDR3 has 13 residues. The CDR3 spells CASSLDRDASAFF. CDR3 bases: TGCGCCAGCAGCTTGGACAGGGATGCTTCAGCTTTCTTT.

This clone was seen more than once but under ten times. This chain joins TRBV27 and TRBJ2-5; tentatively, D is TRBD1 (6 bases). The CDR3 is made up of 12 amino acids. The germline V gene encodes CDR1 MNHEY and CDR2 SMNVEV (reference sequence). The V end was cut by 3 bases, the J end by 5 bases, with 7 bases between. The CDR3 sequence: CASSFQGETQYF. Written as DNA, the CDR3 is TGTGCCAGCAGTTTCCAGGGGGAGACCCAGTACTTC.

This rearrangement joins TRBV5-6 to TRBJ1-1, with D uncertain. Germline lookup yields CDR1 SGHDT and CDR2 YYEEEE. Deletions cut 0 bases from V and 1 base from J, with 7 bases between. This CDR3 comprises 14 residues. CDR3 in DNA: TGTGCCAGCAGCTTGGGGTTACGGAACACTGAAGCTTTCTTT. Amino acids: CASSLGLRNTEAFF.

In its sample, this clone was seen a few times. V is TRBV29-1 and J is TRBJ1-4; D call uncertain. Trimming pared 5 bases from V and 8 bases from J, leaving 18 bases between. The CDR3 consists of 14 residues. Germline V gene data show CDR1 as SQVTM and CDR2 as ANQGSEA. DNA of the CDR3: TGCAGCGTTCCATCTCTGCCCCGTGGAGAAAAACTGTTTTTT. Amino acid sequence: CSVPSLPRGEKLFF.

This clone was seen more than once but under ten times. This chain connects TRBV19 to TRBJ2-3; TRBD1 matches 7 bases. J gave up 1 base and V 3 bases, and 7 bases lay outside the gene matches. The germline gives CDR1 LNHDA, CDR2 SQIVND (reference sequence). The length of the CDR3 is 16 residues. CDR3 amino acids: CASSMGTAAGTDTQYF. CDR3 nucleotide sequence: TGTGCCAGTAGTATGGGGACAGCGGCGGGCACAGATACGCAGTATTTT.

This clone showed up just a few times. The gene calls are TRBV10-2 and TRBJ2-3; D is undetermined. Germline V CDR1 and CDR2: WSHSY, SAAADI. There are 14 residues in the CDR3. CDR3 in DNA: TGCAGCTCCACGAATATTGTCAGCACAGATACGCAGTATTTT. Its protein product is CSSTNIVSTDTQYF.

The chain recombines TRBV7-9 with TRBJ2-1; D perhaps matches TRBD2 (5 bases). The CDR3 consists of 19 residues. Germline loops: CDR1 SEHNR, CDR2 FQNEAQ (reference sequence). V lost 5 bases, J lost 0 bases, and 23 bases lay in between. The CDR3 DNA is TGTGCCAGCAGCCCCGCTTTTGGTAGCGCCACTAGCTCCTACAATGAGCAGTTCTTC. Protein product: CASSPAFGSATSSYNEQFF.

In its sample, this clone was seen a few times. The chain joins TRBV4-1 to TRBJ2-7, with D maybe TRBD1 (5 bases). The CDR3 runs 14 residues. The germline V and J ends were trimmed by 0 bases and 6 bases, with 12 bases remaining between them. Germline CDR1 and CDR2: MGHRA and YSYEKL. The CDR3 spells CASSQEVQGGEQYF. DNA for the CDR3: TGCGCCAGCAGCCAAGAGGTTCAGGGTGGCGAGCAGTACTTC.

The gene calls are TRBV18 and TRBJ1-5; D gene unclear. The CDR3 is 12 amino acids. Germline V CDR1 and CDR2: KGHSH, LQKENI. V gave up 2 bases and J gave up 7 bases, with 6 bases separating them. The CDR3 sequence is CASSPGNQPQHF. The CDR3 coding sequence is TGTGCCAGCTCACCAGGGAACCAGCCCCAGCATTTT.

This clone was seen at least ten times. For the CDR3, the DNA is TGCGCCAGCAGCCAAGGGGGGACAGGAGGATGGAATCAGTACTTC. Translation: CASSQGGTGGWNQYF. The chain has TRBV4-3 and TRBJ2-4; 8 bases are a match to TRBD1. V was clipped by 1 base and J by 12 bases; unmatched bases: 11. CDR1 and CDR2 (germline): LGHNA, YSLEER. This CDR3 region has 15 residues.

The chain combines TRBV6-1 with TRBJ1-2, with TRBD1 matching over 7 bases. The CDR3 is 12 residues long. Trimming at V came to 7 bases and at J to 4 bases, leaving 3 bases not matched to a gene. Germline V gene data show CDR1 as MNHNS and CDR2 as SASEGT. The DNA of the CDR3 is TGTGCCAGCAACAGGGGTGGCTATGGCTACACCTTC. As protein: CASNRGGYGYTF.

V usage is TRBV6-6 and J usage is TRBJ2-5; D is perhaps TRBD1 (5 bases). Germline V lookup: CDR1 MNHNY, CDR2 SVGAGI (reference sequence). The V and J ends lost 1 base and 4 bases respectively, with 13 bases between them. The CDR3 has 15 amino acids. Here the CDR3 reads CASSYWGRLGETQYF. In DNA form, the CDR3 reads TGTGCCAGCAGTTACTGGGGCAGGCTGGGAGAGACCCAGTACTTC.

This chain joins TRBV1 and TRBJ2-2; TRBD2 is the table's D call, not checked against the DNA. TRBV1 constitutes a pseudogene. This CDR3 is 20 amino acids long. CDR3 in DNA: TGCACCAGCAGCCAAGGGTGTATGGGTCGGTTATCAGGAGGCACCGGGGAGCTGTTTTTT. It yields the protein CTSSQGCMGRLSGGTGELFF.